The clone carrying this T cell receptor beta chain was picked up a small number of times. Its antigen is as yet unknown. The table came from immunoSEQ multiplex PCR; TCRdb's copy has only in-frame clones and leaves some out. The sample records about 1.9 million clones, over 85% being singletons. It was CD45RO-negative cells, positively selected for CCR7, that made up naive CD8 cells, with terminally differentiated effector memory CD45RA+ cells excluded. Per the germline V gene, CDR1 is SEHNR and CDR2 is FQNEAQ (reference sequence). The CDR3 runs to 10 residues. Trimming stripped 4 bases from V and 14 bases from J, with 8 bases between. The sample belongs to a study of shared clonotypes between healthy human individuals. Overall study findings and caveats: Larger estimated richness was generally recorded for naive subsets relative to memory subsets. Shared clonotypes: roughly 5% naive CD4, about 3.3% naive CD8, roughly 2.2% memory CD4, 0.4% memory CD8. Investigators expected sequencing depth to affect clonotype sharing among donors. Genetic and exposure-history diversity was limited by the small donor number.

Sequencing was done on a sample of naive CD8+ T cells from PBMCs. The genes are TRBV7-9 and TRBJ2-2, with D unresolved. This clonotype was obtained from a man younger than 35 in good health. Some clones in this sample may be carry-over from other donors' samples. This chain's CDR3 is CASSSPDLFF. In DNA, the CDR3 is TGTGCCAGCAGCTCCCCGGACCTGTTTTTT.